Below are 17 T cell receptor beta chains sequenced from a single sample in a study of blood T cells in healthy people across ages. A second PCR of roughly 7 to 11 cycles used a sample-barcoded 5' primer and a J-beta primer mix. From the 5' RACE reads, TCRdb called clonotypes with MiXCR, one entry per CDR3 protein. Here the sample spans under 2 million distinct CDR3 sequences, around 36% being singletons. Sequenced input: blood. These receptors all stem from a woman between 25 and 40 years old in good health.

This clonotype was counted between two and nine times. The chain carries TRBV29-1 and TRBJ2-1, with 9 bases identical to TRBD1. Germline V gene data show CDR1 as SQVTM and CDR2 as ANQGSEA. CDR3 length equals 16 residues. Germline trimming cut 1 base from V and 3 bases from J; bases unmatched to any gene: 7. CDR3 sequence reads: CSVEGEKGQGYNEQFF. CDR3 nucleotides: TGCAGCGTTGAAGGTGAGAAGGGACAGGGCTACAATGAGCAGTTCTTC.

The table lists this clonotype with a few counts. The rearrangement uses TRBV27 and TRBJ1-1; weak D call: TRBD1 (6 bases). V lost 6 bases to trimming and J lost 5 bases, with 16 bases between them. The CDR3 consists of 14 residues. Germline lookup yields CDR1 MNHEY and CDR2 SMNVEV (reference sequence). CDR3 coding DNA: TGTGCCAGCAGAACCTTGGGGGGCCAAACTGAAGCTTTCTTT. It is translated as CASRTLGGQTEAFF.

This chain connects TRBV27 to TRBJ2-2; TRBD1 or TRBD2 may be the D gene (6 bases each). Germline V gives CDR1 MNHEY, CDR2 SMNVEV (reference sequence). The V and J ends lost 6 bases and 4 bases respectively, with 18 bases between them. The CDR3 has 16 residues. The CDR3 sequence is CASSLAGQSSTGELFF. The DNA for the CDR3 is TGTGCCAGCAGCCTTGCGGGACAATCAAGCACCGGGGAGCTGTTTTTT.

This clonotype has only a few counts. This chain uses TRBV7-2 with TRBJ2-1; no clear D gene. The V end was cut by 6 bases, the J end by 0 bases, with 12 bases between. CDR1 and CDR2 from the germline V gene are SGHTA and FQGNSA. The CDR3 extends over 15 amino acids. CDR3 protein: CASSHDLSSYNEQFF. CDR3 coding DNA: TGTGCCAGCAGTCATGATCTTAGCTCCTACAATGAGCAGTTCTTC.

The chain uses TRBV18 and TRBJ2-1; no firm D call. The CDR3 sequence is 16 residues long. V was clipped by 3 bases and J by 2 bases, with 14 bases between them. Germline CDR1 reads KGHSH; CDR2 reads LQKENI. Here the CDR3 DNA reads TGTGCCAGCTCACCGACCGCGACGGGCGCCTACAATGAGCAGTTCTTC. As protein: CASSPTATGAYNEQFF.

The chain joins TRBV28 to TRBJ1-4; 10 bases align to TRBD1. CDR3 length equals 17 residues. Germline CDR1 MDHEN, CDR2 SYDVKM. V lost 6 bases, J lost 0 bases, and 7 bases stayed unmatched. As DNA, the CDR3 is TGTGCCAGCAGCCCTTGGACAGGGGGAACAACTAATGAAAAACTGTTTTTT. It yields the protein CASSPWTGGTTNEKLFF.

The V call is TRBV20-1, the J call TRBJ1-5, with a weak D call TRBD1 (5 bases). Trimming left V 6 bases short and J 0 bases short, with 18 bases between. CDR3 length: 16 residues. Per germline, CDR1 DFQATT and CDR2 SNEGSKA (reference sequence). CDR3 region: CSAIDTGGYSNQPQHF. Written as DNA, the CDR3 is TGCAGTGCGATTGACACCGGGGGTTATAGCAATCAGCCCCAGCATTTT.

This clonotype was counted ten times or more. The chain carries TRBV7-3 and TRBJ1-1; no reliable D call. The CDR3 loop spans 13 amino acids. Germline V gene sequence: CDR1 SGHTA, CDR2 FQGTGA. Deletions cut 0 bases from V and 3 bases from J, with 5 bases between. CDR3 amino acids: CASSLTRDTEAFF. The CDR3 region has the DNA TGTGCCAGCAGCTTAACGAGGGACACTGAAGCTTTCTTT.

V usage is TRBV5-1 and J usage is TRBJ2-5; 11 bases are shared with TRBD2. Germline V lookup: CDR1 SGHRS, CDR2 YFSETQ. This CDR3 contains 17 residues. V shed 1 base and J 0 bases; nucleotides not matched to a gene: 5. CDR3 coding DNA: TGCGCCAGCAGCTTGAGCCTAGCGGGGGGTAACCAAGAGACCCAGTACTTC. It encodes CASSLSLAGGNQETQYF.

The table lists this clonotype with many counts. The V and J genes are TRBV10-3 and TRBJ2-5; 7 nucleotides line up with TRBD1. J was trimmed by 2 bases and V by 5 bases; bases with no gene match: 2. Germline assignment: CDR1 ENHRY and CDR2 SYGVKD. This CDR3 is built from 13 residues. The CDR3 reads CAISTGVQETQYF. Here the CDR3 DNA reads TGTGCCATCAGTACAGGGGTTCAAGAGACCCAGTACTTC.

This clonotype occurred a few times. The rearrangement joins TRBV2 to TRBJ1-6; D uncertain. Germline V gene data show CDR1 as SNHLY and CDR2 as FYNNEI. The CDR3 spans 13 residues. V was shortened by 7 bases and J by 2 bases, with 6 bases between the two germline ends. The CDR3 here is CASNTAYNSPLHF. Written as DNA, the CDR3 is TGTGCCAGCAATACAGCCTATAATTCACCCCTCCACTTT.

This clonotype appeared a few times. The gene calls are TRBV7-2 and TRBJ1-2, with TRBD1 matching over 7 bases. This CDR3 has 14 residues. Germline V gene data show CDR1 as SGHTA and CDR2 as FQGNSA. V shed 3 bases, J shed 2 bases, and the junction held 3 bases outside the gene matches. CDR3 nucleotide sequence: TGTGCCAGCAGCTTCTCGACAGGGAACTATGGCTACACCTTC. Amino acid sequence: CASSFSTGNYGYTF.

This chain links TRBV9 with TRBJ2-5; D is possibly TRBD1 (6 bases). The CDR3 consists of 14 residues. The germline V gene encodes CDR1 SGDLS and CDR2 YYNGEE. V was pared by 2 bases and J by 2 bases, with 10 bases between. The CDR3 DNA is TGTGCCAGCAGCGTTACAGGGATGCAAGAGACCCAGTACTTC. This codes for CASSVTGMQETQYF.

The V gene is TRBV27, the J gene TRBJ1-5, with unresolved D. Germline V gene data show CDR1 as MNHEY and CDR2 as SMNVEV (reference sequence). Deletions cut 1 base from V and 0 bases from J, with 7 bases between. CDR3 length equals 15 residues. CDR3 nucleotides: TGTGCCAGCAGTTTATTTGGGGTTAGCAATCAGCCCCAGCATTTT. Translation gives CASSLFGVSNQPQHF.

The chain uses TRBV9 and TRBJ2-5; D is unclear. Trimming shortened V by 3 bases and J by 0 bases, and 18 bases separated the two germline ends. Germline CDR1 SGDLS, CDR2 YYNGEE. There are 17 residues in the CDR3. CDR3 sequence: CASSAPPGRGNQETQYF. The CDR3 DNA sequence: TGTGCCAGCAGCGCCCCTCCGGGCCGTGGAAACCAAGAGACCCAGTACTTC.

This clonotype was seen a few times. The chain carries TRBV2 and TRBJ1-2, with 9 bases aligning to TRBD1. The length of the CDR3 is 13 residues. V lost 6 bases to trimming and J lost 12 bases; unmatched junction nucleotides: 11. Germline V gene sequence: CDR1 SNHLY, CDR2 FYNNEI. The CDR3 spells CASRTGTGTGHTF. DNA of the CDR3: TGTGCCAGCAGGACCGGGACAGGGACCGGCCACACCTTC.

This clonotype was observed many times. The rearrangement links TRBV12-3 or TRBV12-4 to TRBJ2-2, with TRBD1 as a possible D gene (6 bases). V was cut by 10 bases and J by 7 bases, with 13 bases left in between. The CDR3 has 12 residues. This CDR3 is CATQGLGGELFF. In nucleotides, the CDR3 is TGTGCCACTCAGGGGTTGGGCGGGGAGCTGTTTTTT.